This T cell receptor beta chain was recorded in a study of human T cells and chemical hapten exposure. For the study at large: Throughout the approximately 24-week study, diphenylcyclopropenone was applied weekly to the patients' scalps.

The CDR3 spans 12 residues. Trimming cost V 2 bases and J 7 bases, with 8 bases left between them. TCRdb used MiXCR to reprocess the RACE reads, holding one entry per CDR3 protein. The sample carries some 54,000 distinct CDR3 sequences, 7.5% to 10% recorded once. A few counts support this clonotype. Time point of the sample: patch test 2, 6 weeks after DPC sensitization. The treatment is: therapeutic diphenylcyclopropenone sensitization with weekly scalp DPC. The clonotype comes from a woman aged 45-59 years with alopecia areata. Some clones in this sample may be carry-over from other donors' samples. The sample in question was whole blood, obtained in connection with sensitization to the hapten diphenylcyclopropenone (DPC). The V and J genes are TRBV12-3 or TRBV12-4 and TRBJ1-2; D may be TRBD1 (5 bases). The CDR3 loop is CASSLIGGGYTF. The CDR3 region has the DNA TGTGCCAGCAGTTTAATCGGGGGTGGCTACACCTTC.